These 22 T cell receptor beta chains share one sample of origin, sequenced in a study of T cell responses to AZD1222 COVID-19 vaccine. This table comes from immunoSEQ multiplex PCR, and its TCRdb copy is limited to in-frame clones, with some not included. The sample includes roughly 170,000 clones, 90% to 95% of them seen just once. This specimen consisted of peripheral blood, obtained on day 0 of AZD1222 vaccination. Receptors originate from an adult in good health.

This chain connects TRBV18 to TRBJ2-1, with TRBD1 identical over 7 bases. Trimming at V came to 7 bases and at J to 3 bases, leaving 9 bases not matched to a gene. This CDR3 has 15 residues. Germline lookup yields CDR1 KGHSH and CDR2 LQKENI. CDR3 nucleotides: TGTGCCAGCTTAGGACAGGATTCTCTCTACAATGAGCAGTTCTTC. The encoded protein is CASLGQDSLYNEQFF.

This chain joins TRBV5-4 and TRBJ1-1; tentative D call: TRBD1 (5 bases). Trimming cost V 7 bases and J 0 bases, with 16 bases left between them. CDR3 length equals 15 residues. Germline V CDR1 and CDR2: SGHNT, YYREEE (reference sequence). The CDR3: CASGAGEPLNTEAFF. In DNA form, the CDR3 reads TGTGCCAGCGGCGCGGGGGAGCCTCTGAACACTGAAGCTTTCTTT.

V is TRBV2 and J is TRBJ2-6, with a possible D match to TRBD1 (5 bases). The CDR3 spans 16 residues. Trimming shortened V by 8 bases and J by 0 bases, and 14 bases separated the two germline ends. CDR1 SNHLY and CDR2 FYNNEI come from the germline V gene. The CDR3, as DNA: TGTGCCAGCGCCCCACAGGCTCCCTCTGGGGCCAACGTCCTGACTTTC. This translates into CASAPQAPSGANVLTF.

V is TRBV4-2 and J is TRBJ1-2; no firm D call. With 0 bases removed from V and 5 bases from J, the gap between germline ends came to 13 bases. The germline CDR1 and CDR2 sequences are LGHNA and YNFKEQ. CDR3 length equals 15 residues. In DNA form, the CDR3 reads TGTGCCAGCAGCCAAGATGAGGTCGGTTGGTATGGCTACACCTTC. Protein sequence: CASSQDEVGWYGYTF.

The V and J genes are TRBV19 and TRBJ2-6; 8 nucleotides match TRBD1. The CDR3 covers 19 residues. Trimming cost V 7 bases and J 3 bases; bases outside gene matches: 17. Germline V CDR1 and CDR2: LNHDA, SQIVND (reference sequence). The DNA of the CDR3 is TGTGCCAGTACCTCCACATTGGGACAGGTGACTTATGGGGCCAACGTCCTGACTTTC. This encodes CASTSTLGQVTYGANVLTF.

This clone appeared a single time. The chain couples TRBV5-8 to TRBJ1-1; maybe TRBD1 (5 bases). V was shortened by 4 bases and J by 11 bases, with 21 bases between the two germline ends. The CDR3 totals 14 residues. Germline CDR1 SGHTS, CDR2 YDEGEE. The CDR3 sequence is CASSGGRDLLPAFF. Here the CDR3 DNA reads TGTGCCAGCAGCGGGGGACGGGACCTACTGCCGGCTTTCTTT. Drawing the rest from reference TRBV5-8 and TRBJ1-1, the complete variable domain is EAGVTQSPTHLIKTRGQQATLRCSPISGHTSVYWYQQALGLGLQFLLWYDEGEERNRGNFPPRFSGRQFPNYSSELNVNALELEDSALYLCASSGGRDLLPAFFGQGTRLTVV.

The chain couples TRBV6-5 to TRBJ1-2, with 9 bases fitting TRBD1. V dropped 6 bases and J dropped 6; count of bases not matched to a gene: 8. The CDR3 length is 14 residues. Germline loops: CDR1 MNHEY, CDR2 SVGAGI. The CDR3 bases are TGTGCCAGCAGCCTAACAGGGGGCTTCGATGGCTACACCTTC. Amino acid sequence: CASSLTGGFDGYTF.

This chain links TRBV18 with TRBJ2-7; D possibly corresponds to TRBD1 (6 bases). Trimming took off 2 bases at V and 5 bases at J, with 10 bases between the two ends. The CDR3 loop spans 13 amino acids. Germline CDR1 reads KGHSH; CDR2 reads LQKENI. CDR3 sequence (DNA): TGTGCCAGCTCACCAGGGACAACTCACGAGCAGTACTTC. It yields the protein CASSPGTTHEQYF.

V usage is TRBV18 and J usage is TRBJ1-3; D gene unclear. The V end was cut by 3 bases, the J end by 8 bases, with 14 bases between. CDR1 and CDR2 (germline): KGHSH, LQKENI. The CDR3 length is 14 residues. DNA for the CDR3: TGTGCCAGCTCACCCCGAGGGCAAGAGTACACCATATATTTT. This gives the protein CASSPRGQEYTIYF.

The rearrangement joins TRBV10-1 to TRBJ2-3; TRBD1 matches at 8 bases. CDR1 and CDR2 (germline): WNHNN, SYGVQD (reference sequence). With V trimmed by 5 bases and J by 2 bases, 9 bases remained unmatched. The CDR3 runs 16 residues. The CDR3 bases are TGCGCCAGCAGTAACGCCCGGACAGGGTCCACAGATACGCAGTATTTT. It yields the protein CASSNARTGSTDTQYF.

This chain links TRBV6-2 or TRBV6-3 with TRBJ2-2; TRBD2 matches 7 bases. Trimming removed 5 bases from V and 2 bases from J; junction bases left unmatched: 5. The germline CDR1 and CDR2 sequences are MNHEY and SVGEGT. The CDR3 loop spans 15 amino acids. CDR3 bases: TGTGCCAGCAGTCACCTAGCGGTAAACACCGGGGAGCTGTTTTTT. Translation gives CASSHLAVNTGELFF.

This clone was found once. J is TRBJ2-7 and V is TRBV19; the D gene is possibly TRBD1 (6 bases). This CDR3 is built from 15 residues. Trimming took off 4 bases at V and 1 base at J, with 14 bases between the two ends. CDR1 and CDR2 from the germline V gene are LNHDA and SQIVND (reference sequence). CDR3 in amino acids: CASSRQAGASYEQYF. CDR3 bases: TGTGCCAGTAGTAGACAGGCAGGGGCGTCCTACGAGCAGTACTTC.

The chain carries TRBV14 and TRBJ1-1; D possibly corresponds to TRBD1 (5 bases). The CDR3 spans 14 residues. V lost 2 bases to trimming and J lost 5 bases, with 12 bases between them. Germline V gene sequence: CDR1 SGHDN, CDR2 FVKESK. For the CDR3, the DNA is TGTGCCAGCAGCCAATTTGGGGCGGGAACTGAAGCTTTCTTT. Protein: CASSQFGAGTEAFF. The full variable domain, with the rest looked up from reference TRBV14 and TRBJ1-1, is EAGVTQFPSHSVIEKGQTVTLRCDPISGHDNLYWYRRVMGKEIKFLLHFVKESKQDESGMPNNRFLAERTGGTYSTLKVQPAELEDSGVYFCASSQFGAGTEAFFGQGTRLTVV.

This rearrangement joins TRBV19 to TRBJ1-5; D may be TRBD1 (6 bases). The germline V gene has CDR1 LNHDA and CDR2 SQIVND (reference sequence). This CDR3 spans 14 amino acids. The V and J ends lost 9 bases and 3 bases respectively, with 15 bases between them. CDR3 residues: CASEDRRYNQPQHF. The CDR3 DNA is TGTGCCAGCGAAGACAGGAGGTACAATCAGCCCCAGCATTTT.

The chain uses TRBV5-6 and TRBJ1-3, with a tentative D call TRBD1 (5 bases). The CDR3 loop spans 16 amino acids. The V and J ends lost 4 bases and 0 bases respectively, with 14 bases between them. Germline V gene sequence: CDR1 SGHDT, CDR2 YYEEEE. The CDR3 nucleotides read TGTGCCAGCAGCCTTTTTGGGGGACGCTCTGGAAACACCATATATTTT. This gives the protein CASSLFGGRSGNTIYF. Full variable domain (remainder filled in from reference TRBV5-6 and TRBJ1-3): DAGVTQSPTHLIKTRGQQVTLRCSPKSGHDTVSWYQQALGQGPQFIFQYYEEEERQRGNFPDRFSGHQFPNYSSELNVNALLLGDSALYLCASSLFGGRSGNTIYFGEGSWLTVV.

CDR3 in amino acids: CASSRALGSYTQYF. The CDR3 nucleotides read TGTGCCAGCAGCCGGGCCCTGGGGTCATATACGCAGTATTTT. J is TRBJ2-3 and V is TRBV27; unclear D gene. Germline-derived CDR1 and CDR2 are MNHEY and SMNVEV (reference sequence). With 6 bases removed from V and 7 bases from J, the gap between germline ends came to 17 bases. CDR3 length: 14 amino acids.

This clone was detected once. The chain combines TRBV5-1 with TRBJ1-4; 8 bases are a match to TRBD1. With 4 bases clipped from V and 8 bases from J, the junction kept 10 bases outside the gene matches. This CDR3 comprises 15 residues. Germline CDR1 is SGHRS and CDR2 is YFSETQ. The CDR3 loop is CASSARGLVPEKLFF. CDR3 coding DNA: TGCGCCAGCAGCGCCAGGGGGCTGGTGCCGGAAAAACTGTTTTTT.

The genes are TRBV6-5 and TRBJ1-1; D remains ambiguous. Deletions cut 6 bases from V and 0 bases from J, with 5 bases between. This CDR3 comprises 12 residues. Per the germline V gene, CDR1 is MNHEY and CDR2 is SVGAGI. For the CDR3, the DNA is TGTGCCAGCAGAGTCATGAACACTGAAGCTTTCTTT. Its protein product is CASRVMNTEAFF.

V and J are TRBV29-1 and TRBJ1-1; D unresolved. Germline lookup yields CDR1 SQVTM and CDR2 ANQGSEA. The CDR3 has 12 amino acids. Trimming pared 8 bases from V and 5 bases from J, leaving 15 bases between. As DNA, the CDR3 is TGCAGCCCGGTCAGATCGGAGACTGAAGCTTTCTTT. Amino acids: CSPVRSETEAFF.

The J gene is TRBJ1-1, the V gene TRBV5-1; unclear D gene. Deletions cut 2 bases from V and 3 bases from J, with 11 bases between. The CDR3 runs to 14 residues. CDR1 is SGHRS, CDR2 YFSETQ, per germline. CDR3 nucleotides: TGCGCCAGCAGCTTCGCCTCCCTGGACACTGAAGCTTTCTTT. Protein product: CASSFASLDTEAFF. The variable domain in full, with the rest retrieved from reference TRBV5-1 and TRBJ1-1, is KAGVTQTPRYLIKTRGQQVTLSCSPISGHRSVSWYQQTPGQGLQFLFEYFSETQRNKGNFPGRFSGRQFSNSRSEMNVSTLELGDSALYLCASSFASLDTEAFFGQGTRLTVV.

Here the CDR3 reads CASSLAGTGTGYGYTF. CDR3 bases: TGCGCCAGCAGCTTGGCCGGGACAGGGACGGGATATGGCTACACCTTC. V usage is TRBV5-1 and J usage is TRBJ1-2; the match to TRBD1 covers 9 bases. With V trimmed by 0 bases and J by 5 bases, 8 bases remained unmatched. The CDR3 totals 16 residues. The germline V gene encodes CDR1 SGHRS and CDR2 YFSETQ. The variable domain in full, completed from reference TRBV5-1 and TRBJ1-2, reads KAGVTQTPRYLIKTRGQQVTLSCSPISGHRSVSWYQQTPGQGLQFLFEYFSETQRNKGNFPGRFSGRQFSNSRSEMNVSTLELGDSALYLCASSLAGTGTGYGYTFGSGTRLTVV.

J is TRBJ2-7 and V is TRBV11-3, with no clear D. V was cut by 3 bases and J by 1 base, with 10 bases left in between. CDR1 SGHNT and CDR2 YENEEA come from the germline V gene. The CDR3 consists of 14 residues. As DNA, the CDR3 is TGTGCCAGCAGCTTTGGTGAGGTATCCTACGAGCAGTACTTC. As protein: CASSFGEVSYEQYF.